These 9 T cell receptor beta chains were all obtained from the same sample, sequenced in a study of metastatic and nonmetastatic thyroid tumors. The entire patient cohort was treatment-naive prior to thyroid surgery. TCRdb re-processed the PCR reads through MiXCR. The sample carries about 40,000 clones, approximately 13% recorded once. Sample: blood. All receptors come from a female donor with papillary thyroid cancer or a benign thyroid nodule (not recorded which). Some clones in this sample may be carry-over from other donors' samples.

This clone appeared many times. The chain joins TRBV11-2 to TRBJ2-3, with D unresolved. Germline V gene lookup returns CDR1 SGHAT and CDR2 FQNNGV. Trimming took 0 bases from V and 4 from J, leaving 5 bases between them. The CDR3 covers 13 residues. CDR3 in DNA: TGTGCCAGCAGCTTAGATTTGGCAGATACGCAGTATTTT. This translates into CASSLDLADTQYF.

This clone occurred many times. The V call is TRBV12-3 or TRBV12-4, the J call TRBJ2-4, with 7 bases identical to TRBD2. V lost 4 bases, J lost 6 bases, and 0 bases stayed unmatched. This CDR3 has 12 residues. In DNA, the CDR3 is TGTGCCAGCAGTTGGGGGGGAAACATTCAGTACTTC. Residues: CASSWGGNIQYF.

This clone is a singleton in its sample. The gene calls are TRBV20-1 and TRBJ2-7; 7 positions agree with TRBD1. V gave up 5 bases and J gave up 3 bases; unmatched junction bases: 10. The CDR3 length is 14 residues. The germline gives CDR1 DFQATT, CDR2 SNEGSKA (reference sequence). The CDR3 reads CSAPGQLDLYEQYF. The CDR3 region has the DNA TGCAGTGCTCCGGGACAGCTGGACCTCTACGAGCAGTACTTC.

Judged by abundance, this clone is medium-sized (0.01 to 0.1%). The rearrangement joins TRBV6-1 to TRBJ2-7; D possibly corresponds to TRBD1 (6 bases). The length of the CDR3 is 16 residues. Looked up from germline, CDR1 is MNHNS and CDR2 is SASEGT. Trimming stripped 5 bases from V and 2 bases from J, with 19 bases between. The CDR3 loop is CASSRPSGTNTYEQYF. The CDR3 DNA reads as TGTGCCAGCAGTCGCCCCTCCGGGACAAACACCTACGAGCAGTACTTC.

This clone counts as medium-sized. The chain employs TRBV6-1 and TRBJ1-6; D uncertain. The length of the CDR3 is 13 residues. Germline loops: CDR1 MNHNS, CDR2 SASEGT. V was pared by 6 bases and J by 6 bases, with 9 bases between. The CDR3 is CASRAGLNSPLHF. The CDR3 region has the DNA TGTGCCAGCAGAGCAGGTCTTAATTCACCCCTCCACTTT.

This clone appeared a few times. V usage is TRBV24-1 and J usage is TRBJ2-7; the D gene could be TRBD1 or TRBD2 (5 bases each). Germline V gene lookup returns CDR1 KGHDR and CDR2 SFDVKD. The germline V and J ends were trimmed by 9 bases and 0 bases, with 14 bases remaining between them. The CDR3 extends over 14 amino acids. CDR3: CATGGKTPSYEQYF. The CDR3 DNA sequence: TGTGCCACCGGGGGAAAGACCCCCTCCTACGAGCAGTACTTC.

This clone turned up a few times. The V gene is TRBV6-6, the J gene TRBJ2-7, with 7 bases that match TRBD2. Germline CDR1 and CDR2: MNHNY and SVGAGI (reference sequence). The CDR3 is made up of 14 amino acids. V lost 2 bases to trimming and J lost 0 bases; unmatched junction nucleotides: 1. The CDR3 reads CASSYGTTSYEQYF. Written as DNA, the CDR3 is TGTGCCAGCAGTTACGGGACTACCTCCTACGAGCAGTACTTC.

This clone was seen ten or more times. This sequence may be a read error, since a much larger clone differs from it by one base. The chain uses TRBV28 and TRBJ1-2, with TRBD1 matching over 8 bases. The CDR3 sequence is 14 residues long. Looked up from germline, CDR1 is MDHEN and CDR2 is SYDVKM. CDR3 DNA sequence: TGTGCCAGCAGTTTATGGGACAGGGTGAACGGCTACATCTTC. This sequence encodes CASSLWDRVNGYIF.

Details on this clone: A much larger clone differs from this one at a single base, so this may be a read error. J is TRBJ2-5 and V is TRBV20-1; 16 bases fit TRBD2. CDR3 size: 17 residues. Germline trimming cut 7 bases from V and 5 bases from J; bases unmatched to any gene: 13. Per germline, CDR1 DFQATT and CDR2 SNEGSKA (reference sequence). The CDR3 is CSVGTSGRALSLETQYF. CDR3 nucleotide sequence: TGCAGTGTTGGGACTAGCGGGAGGGCCTTGTCATTGGAGACCCAGTACTTC.